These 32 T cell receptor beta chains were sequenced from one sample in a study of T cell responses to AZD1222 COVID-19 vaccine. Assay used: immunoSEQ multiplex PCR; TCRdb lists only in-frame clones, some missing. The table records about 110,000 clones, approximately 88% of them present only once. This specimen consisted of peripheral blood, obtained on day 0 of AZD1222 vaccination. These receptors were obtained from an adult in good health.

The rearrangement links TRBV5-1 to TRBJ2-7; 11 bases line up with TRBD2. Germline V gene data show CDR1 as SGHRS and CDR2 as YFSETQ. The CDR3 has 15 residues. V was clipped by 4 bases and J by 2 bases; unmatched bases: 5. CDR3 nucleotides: TGCGCCAGCAGCCCCGGGACTAGCGGCACCTACGAGCAGTACTTC. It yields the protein CASSPGTSGTYEQYF.

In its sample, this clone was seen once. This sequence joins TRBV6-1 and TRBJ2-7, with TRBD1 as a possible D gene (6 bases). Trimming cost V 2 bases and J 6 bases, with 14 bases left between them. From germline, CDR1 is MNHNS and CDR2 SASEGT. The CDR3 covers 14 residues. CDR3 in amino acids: CASSESTGYGEQYF. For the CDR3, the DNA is TGTGCCAGCAGTGAAAGCACAGGGTACGGCGAGCAGTACTTC.

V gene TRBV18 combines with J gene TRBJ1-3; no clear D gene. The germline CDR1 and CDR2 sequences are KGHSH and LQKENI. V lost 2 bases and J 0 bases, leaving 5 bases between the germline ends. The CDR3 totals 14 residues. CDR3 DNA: TGTGCCAGCTCACCAGGGAGCTCTGGAAACACCATATATTTT. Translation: CASSPGSSGNTIYF. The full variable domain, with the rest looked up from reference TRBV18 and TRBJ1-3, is NAGVMQNPRHLVRRRGQEARLRCSPMKGHSHVYWYRQLPEEGLKFMVYLQKENIIDESGMPKERFSAEFPKEGPSILRIQQVVRGDSAAYFCASSPGSSGNTIYFGEGSWLTVV.

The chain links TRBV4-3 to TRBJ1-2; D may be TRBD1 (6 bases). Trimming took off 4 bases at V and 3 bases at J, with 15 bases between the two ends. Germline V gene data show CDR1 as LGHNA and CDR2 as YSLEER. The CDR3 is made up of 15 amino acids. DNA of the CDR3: TGCGCCAGCAGCCTCGTCGCCCGGACAGACTATGGCTACACCTTC. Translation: CASSLVARTDYGYTF.

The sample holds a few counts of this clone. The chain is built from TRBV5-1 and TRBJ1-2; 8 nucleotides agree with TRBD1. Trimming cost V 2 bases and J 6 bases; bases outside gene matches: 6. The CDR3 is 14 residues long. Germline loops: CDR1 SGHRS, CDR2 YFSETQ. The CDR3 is CASSLGTGLDGYTF. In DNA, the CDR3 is TGCGCCAGCAGCTTAGGGACAGGTCTGGATGGCTACACCTTC. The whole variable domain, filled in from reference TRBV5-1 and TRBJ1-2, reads KAGVTQTPRYLIKTRGQQVTLSCSPISGHRSVSWYQQTPGQGLQFLFEYFSETQRNKGNFPGRFSGRQFSNSRSEMNVSTLELGDSALYLCASSLGTGLDGYTFGSGTRLTVV.

The CDR3 bases are TGTGCCAGCGGGGGTTCTAGCACAGATACGCAGTATTTT. It is translated as CASGGSSTDTQYF. This chain joins TRBV25-1 and TRBJ2-3; either TRBD1 or TRBD2 may supply D (5 bases each). Germline loops: CDR1 MGHDK, CDR2 SYGVNS. CDR3 length: 13 residues. V was clipped by 8 bases and J by 0 bases, with 9 bases between them.

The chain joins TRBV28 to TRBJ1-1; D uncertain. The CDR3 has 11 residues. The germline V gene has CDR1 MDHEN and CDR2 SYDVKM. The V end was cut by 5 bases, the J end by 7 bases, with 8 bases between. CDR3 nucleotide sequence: TGTGCCAGCAGTAGGTCAGGTGAAGCTTTCTTT. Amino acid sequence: CASSRSGEAFF.

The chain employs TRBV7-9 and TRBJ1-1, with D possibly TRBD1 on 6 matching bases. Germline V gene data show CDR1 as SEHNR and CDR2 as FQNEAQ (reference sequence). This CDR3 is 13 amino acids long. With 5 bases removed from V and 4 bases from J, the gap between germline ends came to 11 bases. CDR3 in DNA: TGTGCCAGCAGCCCACAGGGTGCCACTGAAGCTTTCTTT. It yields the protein CASSPQGATEAFF.

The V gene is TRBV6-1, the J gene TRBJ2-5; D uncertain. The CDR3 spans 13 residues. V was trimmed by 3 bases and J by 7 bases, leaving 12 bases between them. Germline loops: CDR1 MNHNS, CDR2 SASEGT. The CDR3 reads CASSDGWAATQYF. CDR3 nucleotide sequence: TGTGCCAGCAGTGACGGGTGGGCAGCGACCCAGTACTTC.

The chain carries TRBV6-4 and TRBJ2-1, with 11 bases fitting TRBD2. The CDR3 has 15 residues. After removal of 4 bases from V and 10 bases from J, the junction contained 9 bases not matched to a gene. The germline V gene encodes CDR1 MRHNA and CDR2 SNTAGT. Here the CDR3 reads CASSVSGGAGEEQFF. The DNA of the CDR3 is TGTGCCAGCAGTGTTAGCGGGGGGGCGGGGGAGGAGCAGTTCTTC.

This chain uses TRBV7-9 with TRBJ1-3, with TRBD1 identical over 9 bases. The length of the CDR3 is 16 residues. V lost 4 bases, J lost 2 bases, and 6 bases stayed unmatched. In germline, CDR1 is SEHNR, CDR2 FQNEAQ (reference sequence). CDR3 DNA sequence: TGTGCCAGCAGCTCCACCGGGACAGGGCCTGGAAACACCATATATTTT. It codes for CASSSTGTGPGNTIYF.

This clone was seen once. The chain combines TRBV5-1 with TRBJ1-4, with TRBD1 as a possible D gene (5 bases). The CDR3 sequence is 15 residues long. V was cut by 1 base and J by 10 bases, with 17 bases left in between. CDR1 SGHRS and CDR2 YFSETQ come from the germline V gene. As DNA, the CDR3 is TGCGCCAGCAGCTTGTATGACAGCATAGGTGGAAAACTGTTTTTT. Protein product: CASSLYDSIGGKLFF. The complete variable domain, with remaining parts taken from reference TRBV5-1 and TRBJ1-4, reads KAGVTQTPRYLIKTRGQQVTLSCSPISGHRSVSWYQQTPGQGLQFLFEYFSETQRNKGNFPGRFSGRQFSNSRSEMNVSTLELGDSALYLCASSLYDSIGGKLFFGSGTQLSVL.

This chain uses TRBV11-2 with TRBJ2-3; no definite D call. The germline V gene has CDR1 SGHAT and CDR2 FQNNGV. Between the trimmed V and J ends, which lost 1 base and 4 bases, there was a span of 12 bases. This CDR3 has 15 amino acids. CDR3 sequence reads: CASSLVGRVADTQYF. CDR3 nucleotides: TGTGCCAGCAGCTTAGTCGGACGGGTGGCAGATACGCAGTATTTT.

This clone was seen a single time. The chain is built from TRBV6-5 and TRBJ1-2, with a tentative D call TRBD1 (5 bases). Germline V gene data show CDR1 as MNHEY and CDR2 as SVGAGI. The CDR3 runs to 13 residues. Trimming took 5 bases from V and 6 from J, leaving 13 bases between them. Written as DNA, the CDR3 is TGTGCCAGCAGTCAAACCGGGACGGATGGCTACACCTTC. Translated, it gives CASSQTGTDGYTF.

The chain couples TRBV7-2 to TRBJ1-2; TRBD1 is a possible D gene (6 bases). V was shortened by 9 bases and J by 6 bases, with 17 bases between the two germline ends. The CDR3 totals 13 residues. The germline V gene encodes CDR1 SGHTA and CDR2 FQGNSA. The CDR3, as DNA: TGTGCCAGTAGCAATAGACAGGTTAATGGCTACACCTTC. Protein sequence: CASSNRQVNGYTF.

The CDR3 protein is CASSEGTEPYEQYF. As DNA, the CDR3 is TGTGCCAGCAGTGAAGGGACGGAACCCTACGAGCAGTACTTC. The chain employs TRBV28 and TRBJ2-7, with D perhaps assigned TRBD1 or TRBD2 (5 bases each). Per germline, CDR1 MDHEN and CDR2 SYDVKM. The CDR3 is made up of 14 amino acids. The germline V and J ends were trimmed by 5 bases and 2 bases, with 13 bases remaining between them.

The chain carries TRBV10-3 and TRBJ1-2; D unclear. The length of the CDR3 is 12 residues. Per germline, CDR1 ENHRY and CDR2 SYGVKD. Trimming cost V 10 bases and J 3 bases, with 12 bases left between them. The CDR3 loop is CATEDGDYGYTF. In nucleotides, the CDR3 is TGTGCCACTGAAGACGGTGACTATGGCTACACCTTC.

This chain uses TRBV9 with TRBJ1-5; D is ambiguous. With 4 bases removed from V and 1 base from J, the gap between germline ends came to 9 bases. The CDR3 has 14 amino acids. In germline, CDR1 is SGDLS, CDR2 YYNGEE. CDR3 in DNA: TGTGCCAGCAGCTACGACGGGAGCAATCAGCCCCAGCATTTT. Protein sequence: CASSYDGSNQPQHF.

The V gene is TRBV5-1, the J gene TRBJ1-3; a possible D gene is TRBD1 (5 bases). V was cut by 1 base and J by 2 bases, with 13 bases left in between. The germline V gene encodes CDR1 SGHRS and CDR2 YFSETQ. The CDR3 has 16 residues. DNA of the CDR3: TGCGCCAGCAGCTTGAGTCAGGGCGGCGCTGGAAACACCATATATTTT. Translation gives CASSLSQGGAGNTIYF.

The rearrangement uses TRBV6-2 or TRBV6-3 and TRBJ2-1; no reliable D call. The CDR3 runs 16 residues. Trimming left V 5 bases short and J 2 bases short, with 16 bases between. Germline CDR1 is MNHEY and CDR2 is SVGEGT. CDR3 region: CASSPFVPRTYNEQFF. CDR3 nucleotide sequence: TGTGCCAGCAGTCCATTCGTCCCACGCACCTACAATGAGCAGTTCTTC.

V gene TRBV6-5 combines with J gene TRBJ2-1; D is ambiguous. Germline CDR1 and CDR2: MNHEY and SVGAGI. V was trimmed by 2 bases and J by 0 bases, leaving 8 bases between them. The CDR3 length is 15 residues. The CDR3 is CASSYKASSYNEQFF. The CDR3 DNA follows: TGTGCCAGCAGTTACAAGGCTAGCTCCTACAATGAGCAGTTCTTC.

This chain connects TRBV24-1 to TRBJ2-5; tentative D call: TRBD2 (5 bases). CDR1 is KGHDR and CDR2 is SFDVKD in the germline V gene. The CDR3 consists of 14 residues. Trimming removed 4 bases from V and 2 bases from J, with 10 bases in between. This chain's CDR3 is CATSESGLQETQYF. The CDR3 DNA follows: TGTGCCACCAGTGAATCCGGACTGCAAGAGACCCAGTACTTC.

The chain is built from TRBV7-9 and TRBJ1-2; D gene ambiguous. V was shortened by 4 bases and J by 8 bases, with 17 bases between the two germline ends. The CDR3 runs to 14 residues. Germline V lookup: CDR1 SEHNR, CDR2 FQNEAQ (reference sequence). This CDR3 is CASSSPGGVKGYTF. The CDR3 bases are TGTGCCAGCAGCTCACCGGGTGGGGTGAAGGGCTACACCTTC.

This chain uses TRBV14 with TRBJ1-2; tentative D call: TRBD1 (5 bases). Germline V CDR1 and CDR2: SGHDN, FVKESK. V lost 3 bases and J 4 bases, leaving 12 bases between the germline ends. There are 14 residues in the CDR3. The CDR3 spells CASSQGTGIYGYTF. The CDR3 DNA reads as TGTGCCAGCAGCCAGGGGACCGGGATCTATGGCTACACCTTC.

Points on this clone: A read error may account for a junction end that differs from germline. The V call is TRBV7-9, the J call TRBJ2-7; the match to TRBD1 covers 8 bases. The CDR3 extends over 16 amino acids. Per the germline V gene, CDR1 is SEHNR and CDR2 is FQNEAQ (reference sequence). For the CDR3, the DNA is TGTGCCAGCAGCCCATCCGGACAGGGTCCTCCCTACGGGCAGTACTTC. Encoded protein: CASSPSGQGPPYGQYF.

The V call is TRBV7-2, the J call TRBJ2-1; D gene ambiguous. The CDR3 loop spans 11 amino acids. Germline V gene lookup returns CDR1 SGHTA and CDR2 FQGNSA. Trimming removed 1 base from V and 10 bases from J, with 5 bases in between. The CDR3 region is CASSLGAEQFF. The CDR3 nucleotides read TGTGCCAGCAGCTTAGGGGCAGAGCAGTTCTTC.

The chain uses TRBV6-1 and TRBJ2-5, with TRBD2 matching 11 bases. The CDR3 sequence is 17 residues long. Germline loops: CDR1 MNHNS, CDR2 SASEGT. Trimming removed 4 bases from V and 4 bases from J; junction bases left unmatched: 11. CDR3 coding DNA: TGTGCCAGCAGTGCTTCTAGCGGGGGGCGGAGGTTAGAGACCCAGTACTTC. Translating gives CASSASSGGRRLETQYF.

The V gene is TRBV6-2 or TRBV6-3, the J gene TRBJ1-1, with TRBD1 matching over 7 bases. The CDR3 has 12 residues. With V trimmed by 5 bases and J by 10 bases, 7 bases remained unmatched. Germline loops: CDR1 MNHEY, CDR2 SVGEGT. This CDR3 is CASSQRQGVAFF. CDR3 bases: TGTGCCAGCAGTCAGCGACAGGGCGTAGCTTTCTTT.

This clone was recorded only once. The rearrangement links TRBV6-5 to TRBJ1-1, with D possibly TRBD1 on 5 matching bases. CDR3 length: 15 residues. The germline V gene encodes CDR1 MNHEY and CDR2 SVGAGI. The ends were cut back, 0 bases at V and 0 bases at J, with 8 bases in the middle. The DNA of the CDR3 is TGTGCCAGCAGTTACTCGACAGAAATGAACACTGAAGCTTTCTTT. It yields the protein CASSYSTEMNTEAFF.

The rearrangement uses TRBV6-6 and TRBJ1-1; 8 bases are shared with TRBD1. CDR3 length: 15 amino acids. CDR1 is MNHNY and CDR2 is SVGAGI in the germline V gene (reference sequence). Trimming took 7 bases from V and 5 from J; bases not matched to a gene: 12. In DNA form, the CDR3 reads TGTGCCAGCACCCCCGGACAGGGATGGAAGACTGAAGCTTTCTTT. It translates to CASTPGQGWKTEAFF.

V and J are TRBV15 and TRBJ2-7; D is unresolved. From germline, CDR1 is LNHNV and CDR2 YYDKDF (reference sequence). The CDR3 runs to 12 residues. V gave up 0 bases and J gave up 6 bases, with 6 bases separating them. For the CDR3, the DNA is TGTGCCACCAGCAGAGATTTGGGCGAGCAGTACTTC. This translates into CATSRDLGEQYF.

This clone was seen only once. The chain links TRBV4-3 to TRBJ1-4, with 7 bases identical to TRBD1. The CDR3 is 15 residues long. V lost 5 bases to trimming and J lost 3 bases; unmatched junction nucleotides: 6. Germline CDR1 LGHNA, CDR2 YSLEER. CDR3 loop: CASSSSGTANEKLFF. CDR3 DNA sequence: TGCGCCAGCAGCTCATCCGGGACAGCTAATGAAAAACTGTTTTTT.